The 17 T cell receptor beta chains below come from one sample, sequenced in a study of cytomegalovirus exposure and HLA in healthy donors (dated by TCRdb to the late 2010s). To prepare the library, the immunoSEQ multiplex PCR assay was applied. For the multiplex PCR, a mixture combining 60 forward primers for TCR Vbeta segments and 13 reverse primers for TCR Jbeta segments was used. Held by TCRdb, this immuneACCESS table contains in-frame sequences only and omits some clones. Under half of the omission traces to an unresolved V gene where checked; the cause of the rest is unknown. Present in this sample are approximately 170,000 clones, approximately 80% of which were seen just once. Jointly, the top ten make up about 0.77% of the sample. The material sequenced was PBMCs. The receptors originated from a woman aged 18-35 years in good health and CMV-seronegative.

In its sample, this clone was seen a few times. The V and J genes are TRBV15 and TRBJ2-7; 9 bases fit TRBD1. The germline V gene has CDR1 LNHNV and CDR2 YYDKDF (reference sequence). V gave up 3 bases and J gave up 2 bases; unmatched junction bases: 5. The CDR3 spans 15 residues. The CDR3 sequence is CATSRGTGLTYEQYF. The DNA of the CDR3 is TGTGCCACCAGCAGGGGGACAGGGCTTACCTACGAGCAGTACTTC.

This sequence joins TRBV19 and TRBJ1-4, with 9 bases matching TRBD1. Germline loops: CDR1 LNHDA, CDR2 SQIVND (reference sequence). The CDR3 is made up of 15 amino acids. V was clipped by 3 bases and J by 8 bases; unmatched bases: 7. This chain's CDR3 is CASSMTRDRVEKLFF. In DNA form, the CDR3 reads TGTGCCAGTAGTATGACGAGGGACAGGGTAGAAAAACTGTTTTTT.

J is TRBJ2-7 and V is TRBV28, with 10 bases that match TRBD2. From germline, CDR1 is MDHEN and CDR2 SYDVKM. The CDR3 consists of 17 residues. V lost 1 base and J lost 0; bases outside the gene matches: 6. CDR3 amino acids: CASSLSVAGGVSYEQYF. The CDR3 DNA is TGTGCCAGCAGTTTATCAGTAGCGGGAGGCGTCTCCTACGAGCAGTACTTC.

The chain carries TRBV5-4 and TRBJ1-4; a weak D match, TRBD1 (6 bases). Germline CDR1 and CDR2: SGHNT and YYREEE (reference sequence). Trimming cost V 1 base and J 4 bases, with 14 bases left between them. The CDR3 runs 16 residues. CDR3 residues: CASSLRRGGNNEKLFF. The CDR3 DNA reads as TGTGCCAGCAGCTTGAGGAGGGGGGGGAATAATGAAAAACTGTTTTTT.

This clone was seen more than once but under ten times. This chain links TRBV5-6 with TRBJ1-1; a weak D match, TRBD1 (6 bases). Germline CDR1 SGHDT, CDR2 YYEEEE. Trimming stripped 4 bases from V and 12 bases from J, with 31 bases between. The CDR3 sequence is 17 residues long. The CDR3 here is CASSTDQGTRSVLVTFF. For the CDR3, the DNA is TGTGCCAGCAGCACCGATCAGGGGACGCGCTCTGTCCTGGTGACTTTCTTT.

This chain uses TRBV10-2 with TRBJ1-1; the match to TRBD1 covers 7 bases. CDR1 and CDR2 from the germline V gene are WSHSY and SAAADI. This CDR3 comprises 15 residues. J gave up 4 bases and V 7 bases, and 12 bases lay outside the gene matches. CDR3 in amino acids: CASTIDRQGSTEAFF. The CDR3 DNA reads TGCGCCAGCACCATAGACCGACAGGGTAGCACTGAAGCTTTCTTT.

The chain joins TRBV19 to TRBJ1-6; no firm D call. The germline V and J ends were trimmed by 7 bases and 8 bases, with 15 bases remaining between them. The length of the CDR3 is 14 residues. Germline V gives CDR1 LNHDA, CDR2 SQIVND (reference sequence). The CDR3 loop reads CASNDINWDSPLHF. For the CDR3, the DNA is TGTGCCAGTAACGACATAAACTGGGATTCACCCCTCCACTTT.

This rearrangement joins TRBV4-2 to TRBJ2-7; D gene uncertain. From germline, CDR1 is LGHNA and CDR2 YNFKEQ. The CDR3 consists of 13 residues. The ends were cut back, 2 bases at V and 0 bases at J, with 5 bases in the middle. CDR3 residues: CASSQSHSYEQYF. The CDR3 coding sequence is TGTGCCAGCAGCCAATCACACTCCTACGAGCAGTACTTC.

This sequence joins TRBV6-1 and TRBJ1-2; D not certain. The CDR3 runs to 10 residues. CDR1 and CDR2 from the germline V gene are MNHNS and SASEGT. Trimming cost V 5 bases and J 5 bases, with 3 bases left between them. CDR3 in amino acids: CASSQYGYTF. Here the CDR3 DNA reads TGTGCCAGCAGTCAGTATGGCTACACCTTC.

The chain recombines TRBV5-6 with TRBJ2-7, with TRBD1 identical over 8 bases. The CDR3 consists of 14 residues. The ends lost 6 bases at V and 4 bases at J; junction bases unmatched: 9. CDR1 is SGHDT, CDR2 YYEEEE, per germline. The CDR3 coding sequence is TGTGCCAGCACCCAGCGGACAGGGAGATACGAGCAGTACTTC. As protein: CASTQRTGRYEQYF.

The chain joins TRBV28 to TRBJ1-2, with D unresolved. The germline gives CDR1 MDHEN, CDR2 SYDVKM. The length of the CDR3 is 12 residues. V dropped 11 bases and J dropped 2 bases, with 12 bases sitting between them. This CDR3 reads CAVEDLNYGYTF. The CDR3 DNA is TGTGCCGTTGAGGACTTGAACTATGGCTACACCTTC.

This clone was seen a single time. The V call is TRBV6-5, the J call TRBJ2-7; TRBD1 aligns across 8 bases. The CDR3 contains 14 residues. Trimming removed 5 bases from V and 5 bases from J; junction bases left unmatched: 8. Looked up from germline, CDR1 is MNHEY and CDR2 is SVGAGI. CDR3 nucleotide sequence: TGTGCCAGCAGTCGACAGGGGAGTAGGGACGAGCAGTACTTC. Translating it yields CASSRQGSRDEQYF.

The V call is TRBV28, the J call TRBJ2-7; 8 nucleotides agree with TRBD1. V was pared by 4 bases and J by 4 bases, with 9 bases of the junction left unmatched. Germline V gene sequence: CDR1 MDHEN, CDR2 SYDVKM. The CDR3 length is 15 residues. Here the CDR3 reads CASSSSGGWDYEQYF. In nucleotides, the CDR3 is TGTGCCAGCAGTTCATCAGGGGGCTGGGATTACGAGCAGTACTTC.

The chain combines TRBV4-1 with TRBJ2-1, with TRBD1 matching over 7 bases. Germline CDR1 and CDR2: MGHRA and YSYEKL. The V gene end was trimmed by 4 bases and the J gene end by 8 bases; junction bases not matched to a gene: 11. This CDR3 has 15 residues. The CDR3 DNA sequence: TGCGCCAGCAGCCCCCAGGGGGTAACCCTAGATGAGCAGTTCTTC. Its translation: CASSPQGVTLDEQFF.

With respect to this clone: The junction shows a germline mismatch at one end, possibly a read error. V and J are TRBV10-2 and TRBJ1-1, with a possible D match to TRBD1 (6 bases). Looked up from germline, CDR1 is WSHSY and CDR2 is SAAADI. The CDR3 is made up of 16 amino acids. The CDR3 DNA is TGCGCCAGCAGTGGGGACCGGGGCGAGGGGGACACTGAAGTTTTCTTT. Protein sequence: CASSGDRGEGDTEVFF.

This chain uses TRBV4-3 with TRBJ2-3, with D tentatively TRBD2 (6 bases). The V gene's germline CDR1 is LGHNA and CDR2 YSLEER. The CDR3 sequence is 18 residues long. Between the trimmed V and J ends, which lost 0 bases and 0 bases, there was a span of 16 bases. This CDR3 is CASSQEVGSGGSTDTQYF. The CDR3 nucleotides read TGCGCCAGCAGCCAAGAGGTTGGTAGCGGAGGTAGCACAGATACGCAGTATTTT.

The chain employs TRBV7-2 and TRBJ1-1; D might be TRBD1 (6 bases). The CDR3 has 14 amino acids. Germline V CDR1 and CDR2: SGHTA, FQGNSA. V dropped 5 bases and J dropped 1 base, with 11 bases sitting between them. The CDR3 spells CASSTQTGNTEAFF. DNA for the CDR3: TGTGCCAGCAGCACCCAGACAGGGAACACTGAAGCTTTCTTT.